This TCR beta chain is drawn from a study of cytomegalovirus exposure and HLA in healthy donors. About the study: Per a later analysis, the roughly 680 first-cohort and 120 or so validation repertoires shared one platform. The study's findings and limits: Rarity held for most TCR sequences, but there were some public TCRs that occurred in many donors. Confirmation was obtained in vitro that a few CMV-associated chains are specific for CMV antigens. Using the classifier, cytomegalovirus status was reportedly diagnosed with high specificity and sensitivity.

Only in-frame clones appear in the TCRdb table, and some are missing; sequencing was by immunoSEQ multiplex PCR. Among over 150,000 clones listed, 70% to 90% were seen once. CDR1 MDHEN and CDR2 SYDVKM come from the germline V gene. The CDR3 sequence is 13 residues long. The junction had 8 bases not matched to a gene; V was cut back by 7 bases and J by 5 bases. This clone appeared a few times. Its antigen is not known. Sequenced sample: PBMCs. V usage is TRBV28 and J usage is TRBJ2-7; TRBD1 aligns across 7 bases. This clonotype was sampled from a human donor in good health. The CDR3: CASTLQGPHEQYF. The CDR3 nucleotides read TGTGCCAGCACCCTACAGGGGCCCCACGAGCAGTACTTC. The whole variable domain, remainder taken from reference TRBV28 and TRBJ2-7, is DVKVTQSSRYLVKRTGEKVFLECVQDMDHENMFWYRQDPGLGLRLIYFSYDVKMKEKGDIPEGYSVSREKKERFSLILESASTNQTSMYLCASTLQGPHEQYFGPGTRLTVT.